This T cell receptor (beta chain) was retrieved from a study of response to subunit inactivated influenza vaccine. This CDR3 contains 17 residues. V was cut by 0 bases and J by 1 base, with 15 bases left in between. CDR1 is MGHRA and CDR2 is YSYEKL in the germline V gene. Via MiXCR, TCRdb re-called the RT-PCR reads, giving one row per CDR3 protein. The data contain hundreds of thousands of distinct CDR3 sequences, about 7.6% of them singletons. The receptor was isolated from a man between 45 and 75 years old who received an inactivated influenza vaccine. Sequences were derived from PBMCs from blood, sampled about 24 months after vaccination. The chain employs TRBV4-1 and TRBJ1-1; tentatively, D is TRBD1 (5 bases). The CDR3 sequence is CASSQDRRPGKNTEAFF. DNA for the CDR3: TGCGCCAGCAGCCAAGATCGTAGGCCAGGGAAGAACACTGAAGCTTTCTTT.